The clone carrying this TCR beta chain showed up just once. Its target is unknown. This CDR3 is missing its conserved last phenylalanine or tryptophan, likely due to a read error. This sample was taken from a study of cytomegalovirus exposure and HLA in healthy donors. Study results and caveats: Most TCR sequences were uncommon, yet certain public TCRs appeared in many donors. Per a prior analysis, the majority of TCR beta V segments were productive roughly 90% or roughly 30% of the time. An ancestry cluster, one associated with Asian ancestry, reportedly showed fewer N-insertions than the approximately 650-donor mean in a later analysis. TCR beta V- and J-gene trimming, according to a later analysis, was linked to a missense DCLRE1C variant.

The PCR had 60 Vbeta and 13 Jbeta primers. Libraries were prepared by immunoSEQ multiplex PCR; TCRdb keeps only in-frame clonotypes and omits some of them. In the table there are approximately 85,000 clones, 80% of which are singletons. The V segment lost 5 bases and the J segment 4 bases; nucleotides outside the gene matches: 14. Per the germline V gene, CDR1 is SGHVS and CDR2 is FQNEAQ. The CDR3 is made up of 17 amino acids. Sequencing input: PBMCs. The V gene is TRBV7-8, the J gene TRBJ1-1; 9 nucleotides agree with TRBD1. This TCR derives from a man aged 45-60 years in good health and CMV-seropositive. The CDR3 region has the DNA TGTGCCAGCAGCGTTCCGGGACAGGGAGTGTTGGTCACTGAAGCTTTCGTT. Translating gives CASSVPGQGVLVTEAFV.